This T cell receptor beta chain comes out of a study of T cell repertoires in cytomegalovirus infection. Overall study context: Public TCR beta signatures indicated both CMV infection and matching HLA type.

The study, taken as a whole, reports: Predominance within the ex vivo response was attributable to HLA-C-restricted CMV-specific TCR beta clonotypes. Individuals carrying CMV plus the relevant HLA were identified by cumulative frequency of public TCR beta families.

A single record per CDR3 protein comes from TCRdb applying MiXCR to the reads. The sample shows over 450,000 distinct CDR3 sequences, roughly 10% of them seen only once. This clonotype was counted many times. Its antigen remains unknown. Germline V lookup: CDR1 SGHVS, CDR2 FQNEAQ. Trimming cost V 5 bases and J 3 bases; bases outside gene matches: 6. The CDR3 length is 16 residues. Sequences were obtained from PBMCs. This receptor was obtained from a human donor in good health (CMV status not recorded). Some clones in this sample may be carry-over from other donors' samples. This rearrangement joins TRBV7-8 to TRBJ2-1, with 11 bases identical to TRBD1. The CDR3 sequence: CASSPSGTGGYNEQFF. The CDR3 DNA sequence: TGTGCCAGCAGCCCCTCCGGGACAGGGGGCTACAATGAGCAGTTCTTC.